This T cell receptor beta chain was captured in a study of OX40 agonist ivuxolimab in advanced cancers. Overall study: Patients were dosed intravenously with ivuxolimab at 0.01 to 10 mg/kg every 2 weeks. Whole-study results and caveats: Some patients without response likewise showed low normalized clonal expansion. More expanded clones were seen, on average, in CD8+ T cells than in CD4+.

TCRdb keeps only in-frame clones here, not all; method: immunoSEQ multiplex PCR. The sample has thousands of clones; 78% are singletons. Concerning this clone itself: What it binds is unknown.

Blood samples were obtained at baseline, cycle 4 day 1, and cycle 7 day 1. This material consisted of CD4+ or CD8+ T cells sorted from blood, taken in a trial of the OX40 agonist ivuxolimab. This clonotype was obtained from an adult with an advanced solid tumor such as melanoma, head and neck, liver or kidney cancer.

CDR3 amino acids: CASSLEGGDYEQYF. CDR3 DNA sequence: TGTGCCAGCAGCTTAGAGGGAGGGGACTACGAGCAGTACTTC. The chain has TRBV7-9 and TRBJ2-7, with 7 nucleotides matching TRBD2. This CDR3 contains 14 residues. From germline, CDR1 is SEHNR and CDR2 FQNEAQ (reference sequence). Trimming removed 1 base from V and 3 bases from J; junction bases left unmatched: 3.